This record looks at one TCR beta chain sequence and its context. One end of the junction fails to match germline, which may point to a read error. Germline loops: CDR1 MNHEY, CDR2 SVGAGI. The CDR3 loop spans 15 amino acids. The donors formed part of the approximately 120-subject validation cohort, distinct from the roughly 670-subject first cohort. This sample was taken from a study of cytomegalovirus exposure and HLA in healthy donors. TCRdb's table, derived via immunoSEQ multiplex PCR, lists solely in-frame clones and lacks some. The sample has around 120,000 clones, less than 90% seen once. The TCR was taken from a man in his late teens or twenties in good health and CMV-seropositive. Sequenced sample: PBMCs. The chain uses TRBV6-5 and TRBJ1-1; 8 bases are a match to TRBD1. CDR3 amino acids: CAISSKTGANTEAFF. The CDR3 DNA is TGTGCCATCAGTTCAAAGACAGGGGCGAACACTGAAGCTTTCTTT.